This entry is about one T cell receptor (beta chain). This CDR3 is 12 amino acids long. Germline CDR1 SGHDT, CDR2 YYEEEE. V lost 6 bases to trimming and J lost 9 bases, with 10 bases between them. The table came from immunoSEQ multiplex PCR; TCRdb's copy has only in-frame clones and leaves some out. This sample has almost 95,000 clones; 90% occur once, and the top ten carry more than 3.5%. The data were obtained in a study of control samples from healthy donors and cancer patients. This TCR came from a woman aged 18-30 years in good health. The chain uses TRBV5-6 and TRBJ1-6; tentative D call: TRBD1 (5 bases). Sample: blood. The CDR3 bases are TGTGCCAGCAACCGGGGCGGTTCACCCCTCCACTTT. Protein sequence: CASNRGGSPLHF.